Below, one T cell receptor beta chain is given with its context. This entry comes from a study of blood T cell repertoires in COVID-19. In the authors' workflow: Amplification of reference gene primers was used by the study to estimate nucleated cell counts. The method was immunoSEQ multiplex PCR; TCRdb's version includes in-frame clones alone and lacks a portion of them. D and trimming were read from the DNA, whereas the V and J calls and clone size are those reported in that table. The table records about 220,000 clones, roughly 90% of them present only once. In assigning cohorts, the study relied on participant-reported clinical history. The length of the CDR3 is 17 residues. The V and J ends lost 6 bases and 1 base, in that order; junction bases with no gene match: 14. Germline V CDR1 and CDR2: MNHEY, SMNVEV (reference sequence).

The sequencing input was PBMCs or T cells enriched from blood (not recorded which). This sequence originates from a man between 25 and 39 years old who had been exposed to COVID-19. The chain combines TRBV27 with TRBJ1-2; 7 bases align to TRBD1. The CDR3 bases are TGTGCCAGCAGCCAGTACCCTCGACAGGGATATAACTATGGCTACACCTTC. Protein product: CASSQYPRQGYNYGYTF.